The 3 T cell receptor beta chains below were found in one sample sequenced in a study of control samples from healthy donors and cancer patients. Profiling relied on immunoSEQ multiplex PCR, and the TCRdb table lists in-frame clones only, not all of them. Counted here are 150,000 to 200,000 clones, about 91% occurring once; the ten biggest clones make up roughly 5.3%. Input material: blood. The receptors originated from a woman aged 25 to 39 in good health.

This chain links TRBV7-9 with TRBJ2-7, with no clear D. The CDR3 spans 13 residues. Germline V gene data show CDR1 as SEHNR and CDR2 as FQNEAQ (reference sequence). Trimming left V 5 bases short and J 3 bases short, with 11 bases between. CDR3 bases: TGTGCCAGCAGCCGCTGGACGGACTACGAGCAGTACTTC. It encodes CASSRWTDYEQYF.

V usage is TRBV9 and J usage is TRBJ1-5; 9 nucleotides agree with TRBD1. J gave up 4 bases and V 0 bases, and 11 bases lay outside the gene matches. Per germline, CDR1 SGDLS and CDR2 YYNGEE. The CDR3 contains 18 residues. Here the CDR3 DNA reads TGTGCCAGCAGCGTAGGGGACAGGGCCTACGATCTTAATCAGCCCCAGCATTTT. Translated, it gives CASSVGDRAYDLNQPQHF.

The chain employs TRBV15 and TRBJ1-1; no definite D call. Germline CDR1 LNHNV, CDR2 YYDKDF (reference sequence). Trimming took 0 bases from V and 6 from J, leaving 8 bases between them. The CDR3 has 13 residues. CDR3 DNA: TGTGCCACCAGCAGAGATCTCATTTCTGAAGCTTTCTTT. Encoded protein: CATSRDLISEAFF. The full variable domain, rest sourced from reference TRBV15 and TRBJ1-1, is DAMVIQNPRYQVTQFGKPVTLSCSQTLNHNVMYWYQQKSSQAPKLLFHYYDKDFNNEADTPDNFQSRRPNTSFCFLDIRSPGLGDTAMYLCATSRDLISEAFFGQGTRLTVV.